The 28 T cell receptor beta chains below come from one sample, sequenced in a study of identical twins. TCRdb re-called the 5' RACE reads through MiXCR, storing one row per CDR3 protein. This table has approximately 620,000 distinct CDR3 sequences, more than 6.5% appearing once. The data also belong to a second study, concerning yellow fever vaccine responses in identical twins.

Sequenced: PBMCs. Every receptor here comes from a woman aged 18-29 years in good health.

This clonotype was seen a few times. The chain has TRBV7-9 and TRBJ1-2; D is unresolved. V lost 1 base and J lost 7, with 10 bases in between. The CDR3 extends over 13 amino acids. Germline assignment: CDR1 SEHNR and CDR2 FQNEAQ (reference sequence). CDR3 residues: CASSLGIAVGYTF. In DNA form, the CDR3 reads TGTGCCAGCAGCTTAGGTATTGCGGTTGGCTACACCTTC.

The rearrangement joins TRBV20-1 to TRBJ2-3; TRBD2 matches 9 bases. The length of the CDR3 is 15 residues. From germline, CDR1 is DFQATT and CDR2 SNEGSKA (reference sequence). The V and J ends lost 6 bases and 2 bases, in that order; junction bases with no gene match: 9. CDR3 loop: CSAQSSSGITDTQYF. DNA of the CDR3: TGCAGTGCGCAGAGCTCTAGCGGGATCACAGATACGCAGTATTTT.

This clonotype occurred a few times. V and J are TRBV11-2 and TRBJ2-5; 12 bases are a match to TRBD2. V trimming: 5 bases; J trimming: 5 bases; junction bases outside the gene matches: 9. Germline loops: CDR1 SGHAT, CDR2 FQNNGV. The CDR3 sequence is 16 residues long. The CDR3 bases are TGTGCCAGCAGCGAAACTCCGGGACTAGCGGGCGAGACCCAGTACTTC. This codes for CASSETPGLAGETQYF.

Written as DNA, the CDR3 is TGTGCCAGCAGCAAAGGAATACCGGCCAGGACCCAAAACATTCAGTACTTC. This translates into CASSKGIPARTQNIQYF. The chain has TRBV21-1 and TRBJ2-4. TRBV21-1 counts as a pseudogene. This CDR3 has 17 amino acids.

This clonotype was observed at least ten times. V gene TRBV6-2 or TRBV6-3 combines with J gene TRBJ2-2; weak D call: TRBD1 (6 bases). Trimming shortened V by 7 bases and J by 2 bases, and 11 bases separated the two germline ends. The CDR3 loop spans 14 amino acids. Germline V gene lookup returns CDR1 MNHEY and CDR2 SVGEGT. The CDR3 region has the DNA TGTGCCAGCACAGACAGGCGTAACACCGGGGAGCTGTTTTTT. This sequence encodes CASTDRRNTGELFF.

This clonotype was seen many times. The chain is built from TRBV5-1 and TRBJ1-1, with no clear D. The CDR3 consists of 13 residues. V was clipped by 4 bases and J by 7 bases, with 14 bases between them. CDR1 and CDR2 (germline): SGHRS, YFSETQ. DNA for the CDR3: TGCGCCAGCAGCCAGGAGCTGCCCTATGAAGCTTTCTTT. It yields the protein CASSQELPYEAFF.

The sample holds many counts of this clonotype. The chain links TRBV4-3 to TRBJ1-2; 7 bases match TRBD1. V shed 1 base, J shed 9 bases, and the junction held 5 bases outside the gene matches. The germline CDR1 and CDR2 sequences are LGHNA and YSLEER. The CDR3 covers 13 residues. The CDR3 sequence: CASSQADRVRYTF. In nucleotides, the CDR3 is TGCGCCAGCAGCCAAGCTGACAGGGTCCGCTACACCTTC.

This clonotype has a count of ten or more. The rearrangement uses TRBV7-9 and TRBJ2-7, with 8 positions matching TRBD2. The CDR3 sequence is 14 residues long. Trimming took 11 bases from V and 0 from J; bases not matched to a gene: 9. CDR1 and CDR2 from the germline V gene are SEHNR and FQNEAQ (reference sequence). The CDR3 protein is CAGSQSGSSYEQYF. The CDR3, as DNA: TGTGCCGGATCTCAAAGCGGGAGCTCCTACGAGCAGTACTTC.

This clonotype occurred a few times. The chain employs TRBV4-2 and TRBJ1-2, with a tentative D call TRBD1 (5 bases). V lost 3 bases and J lost 4, with 15 bases in between. The CDR3 covers 15 residues. Germline V lookup: CDR1 LGHNA, CDR2 YNFKEQ. The CDR3 nucleotides are TGTGCCAGCAGCCAGGTCGATAGCAGGGTCTATGGCTACACCTTC. It yields the protein CASSQVDSRVYGYTF.

This clonotype has just a few counts. The chain employs TRBV7-9 and TRBJ2-5, with D unclear. The CDR3 contains 14 residues. Germline V lookup: CDR1 SEHNR, CDR2 FQNEAQ (reference sequence). V dropped 3 bases and J dropped 5 bases, with 13 bases sitting between them. CDR3 bases: TGTGCCAGCAGCTTCCCCCTGATCCGCGAGACCCAGTACTTC. As protein: CASSFPLIRETQYF.

The CDR3 nucleotides are TGTGCCACCAGCAACACCGGGACGGGATATGGCTACACCTTC. This encodes CATSNTGTGYGYTF. The chain combines TRBV15 with TRBJ1-2, with a tentative D call TRBD1 (5 bases). The germline V and J ends were trimmed by 4 bases and 5 bases, with 14 bases remaining between them. The CDR3 has 14 residues. From germline, CDR1 is LNHNV and CDR2 YYDKDF (reference sequence).

This clonotype appeared a few times. The V call is TRBV2, the J call TRBJ2-2; perhaps TRBD2 as D (6 bases). Trimming shortened V by 3 bases and J by 3 bases, and 11 bases separated the two germline ends. Germline lookup yields CDR1 SNHLY and CDR2 FYNNEI. CDR3 length: 15 amino acids. The CDR3 reads CASSDHGRDTGELFF. For the CDR3, the DNA is TGTGCCAGCAGTGATCACGGGAGAGACACCGGGGAGCTGTTTTTT.

The chain combines TRBV6-2 or TRBV6-3 with TRBJ2-2; D possibly uses TRBD1 or TRBD2 (6 bases each). The CDR3 consists of 15 residues. Between the trimmed V and J ends, which lost 7 bases and 1 base, there was a span of 13 bases. Germline V gene data show CDR1 as MNHEY and CDR2 as SVGEGT. CDR3 in amino acids: CASKEGTWNTGELFF. CDR3 nucleotide sequence: TGTGCCAGCAAGGAGGGGACATGGAACACCGGGGAGCTGTTTTTT.

This clonotype appeared a few times. The chain combines TRBV6-1 with TRBJ1-6; D is possibly TRBD1 (6 bases). V lost 6 bases, J lost 11 bases, and 20 bases lay in between. In germline, CDR1 is MNHNS, CDR2 SASEGT. The CDR3 runs 15 residues. CDR3: CASRPDRLGEPPLHF. The CDR3, as DNA: TGTGCCAGCAGGCCCGACAGGTTGGGCGAGCCACCCCTCCACTTT.

In this sample, this clonotype turned up a few times. The chain links TRBV28 to TRBJ2-1, with TRBD2 identical over 11 bases. CDR1 and CDR2 (germline): MDHEN, SYDVKM. The CDR3 contains 12 residues. The V segment lost 7 bases and the J segment 12 bases; nucleotides outside the gene matches: 5. The CDR3 reads CASTIAGGWQFF. The CDR3 region has the DNA TGTGCCAGCACCATAGCGGGGGGGTGGCAGTTCTTC. Based on the CDR3 plus reference TRBV28 and TRBJ2-1, the full variable domain is DVKVTQSSRYLVKRTGEKVFLECVQDMDHENMFWYRQDPGLGLRLIYFSYDVKMKEKGDIPEGYSVSREKKERFSLILESASTNQTSMYLCASTIAGGWQFFGPGTRLTVL.

The chain is built from TRBV12-5 and TRBJ2-3; the D gene is possibly TRBD2 (7 bases). Germline loops: CDR1 LGHNT, CDR2 FRNRAP. This CDR3 spans 16 amino acids. Trimming pared 0 bases from V and 6 bases from J, leaving 16 bases between. CDR3 in DNA: TGTGCTAGTGGTTTGGTAGTGGGGGGGGCCGGTGATACGCAGTATTTT. The encoded protein is CASGLVVGGAGDTQYF. Complete variable domain (other parts from reference TRBV12-5 and TRBJ2-3): DARVTQTPRHKVTEMGQEVTMRCQPILGHNTVFWYRQTMMQGLELLAYFRNRAPLDDSGMPKDRFSAEMPDATLATLKIQPSEPRDSAVYFCASGLVVGGAGDTQYFGPGTRLTVL.

The chain combines TRBV14 with TRBJ1-1; D may be TRBD1 (6 bases). The V gene's germline CDR1 is SGHDN and CDR2 FVKESK. V was clipped by 0 bases and J by 11 bases, with 16 bases between them. The CDR3 extends over 14 amino acids. The CDR3: CASSQDVRGAPAFF. In DNA form, the CDR3 reads TGTGCCAGCAGCCAAGATGTTCGGGGGGCGCCGGCTTTCTTT.

V usage is TRBV10-3 and J usage is TRBJ2-7; D is perhaps TRBD2 (5 bases). CDR3 length: 13 residues. Germline values: CDR1 ENHRY, CDR2 SYGVKD. V lost 2 bases to trimming and J lost 6 bases, with 11 bases between them. As DNA, the CDR3 is TGTGCCATCAGTGAGAATGACTATGGCGAGCAGTACTTC. This sequence encodes CAISENDYGEQYF.

This clonotype was counted only a few times. This chain connects TRBV9 to TRBJ2-1; D is possibly TRBD1 (5 bases). Deletions cut 3 bases from V and 3 bases from J, with 16 bases between. Germline CDR1 and CDR2: SGDLS and YYNGEE. The CDR3 contains 16 residues. In nucleotides, the CDR3 is TGTGCCAGCAGCGAAAGGGGCCCGGCTGACTACAATGAGCAGTTCTTC. This sequence encodes CASSERGPADYNEQFF.

This rearrangement joins TRBV7-9 to TRBJ2-1; TRBD2 aligns across 13 bases. The length of the CDR3 is 16 residues. V was pared by 5 bases and J by 7 bases, with 8 bases of the junction left unmatched. Germline loops: CDR1 SEHNR, CDR2 FQNEAQ (reference sequence). In DNA, the CDR3 is TGTGCCAGCAGCCAAATGGGGACTAGCGGGATAAATGAGCAGTTCTTC. It yields the protein CASSQMGTSGINEQFF.

In this sample, this clonotype turned up many times. CDR3 loop: CSVVVVGLYEQYF. The CDR3 bases are TGCAGCGTTGTAGTCGTGGGCCTATACGAGCAGTACTTC. V is TRBV29-1 and J is TRBJ2-7; D remains unclear. CDR1 and CDR2 from the germline V gene are SQVTM and ANQGSEA. The CDR3 covers 13 residues. V was cut by 4 bases and J by 4 bases, with 14 bases left in between.

The rearrangement joins TRBV7-8 to TRBJ1-5; D is unresolved. V lost 3 bases to trimming and J lost 9 bases, with 12 bases between them. CDR3 length equals 13 residues. Germline CDR1 SGHVS, CDR2 FQNEAQ. The CDR3 DNA sequence: TGTGCCAGCAGCTTGGAACAGAGTGGGCCCCAGCATTTT. It translates to CASSLEQSGPQHF. The entire variable domain, with the rest obtained from reference TRBV7-8 and TRBJ1-5, is as follows: GAGVSQSPRYKVAKRGQDVALRCDPISGHVSLFWYQQALGQGPEFLTYFQNEAQLDKSGLPSDRFFAERPEGSVSTLKIQRTQQEDSAVYLCASSLEQSGPQHFGDGTRLSIL.

The rearrangement uses TRBV5-1 and TRBJ2-1; TRBD2 agrees at 11 bases. Looked up from germline, CDR1 is SGHRS and CDR2 is YFSETQ. The CDR3 extends over 18 amino acids. V gave up 0 bases and J gave up 8 bases; unmatched junction bases: 13. The CDR3 nucleotides read TGCGCCAGCAGCTTGGGACTAGCGGGAATATTAGGGGAGCATGAGCAGTTCTTC. It translates to CASSLGLAGILGEHEQFF. The whole variable domain, filled in from reference TRBV5-1 and TRBJ2-1, reads KAGVTQTPRYLIKTRGQQVTLSCSPISGHRSVSWYQQTPGQGLQFLFEYFSETQRNKGNFPGRFSGRQFSNSRSEMNVSTLELGDSALYLCASSLGLAGILGEHEQFFGPGTRLTVL.

This clonotype has a handful of counts. J is TRBJ2-3 and V is TRBV6-5, with D possibly TRBD1 on 6 matching bases. The CDR3 is 14 amino acids. Trimming left V 2 bases short and J 3 bases short, with 9 bases between. The germline V gene has CDR1 MNHEY and CDR2 SVGAGI. CDR3 DNA: TGTGCCAGCAGTTACGGACAGCCGACAGATACGCAGTATTTT. Its protein product is CASSYGQPTDTQYF.

V is TRBV25-1 and J is TRBJ2-3; 11 bases are a match to TRBD2. The CDR3 spans 18 residues. V lost 3 bases and J lost 2; bases outside the gene matches: 10. Per the germline V gene, CDR1 is MGHDK and CDR2 is SYGVNS. CDR3 nucleotides: TGTGCCAGCAGTGACCTGGCCGGACTAGCGGGCTACACAGATACGCAGTATTTT. It codes for CASSDLAGLAGYTDTQYF.

This clonotype was seen a few times. V gene TRBV6-2 or TRBV6-3 combines with J gene TRBJ1-1; maybe TRBD1 (5 bases). The ends were cut back, 6 bases at V and 4 bases at J, with 15 bases in the middle. The length of the CDR3 is 14 residues. The V gene's germline CDR1 is MNHEY and CDR2 SVGEGT. CDR3 coding DNA: TGTGCCAGCAGCGCTATTCAGGGAGGCACTGAAGCTTTCTTT. Its protein is CASSAIQGGTEAFF.

The sample holds many counts of this clonotype. The chain recombines TRBV11-2 with TRBJ2-3, with TRBD2 matching over 12 bases. Trimming cost V 2 bases and J 2 bases; bases outside gene matches: 11. The CDR3 sequence is 19 residues long. Germline values: CDR1 SGHAT, CDR2 FQNNGV. CDR3 DNA sequence: TGTGCCAGCAGCTTATTTACTAGCGGGAGGCCCCCTGTCACAGATACGCAGTATTTT. Translated, it gives CASSLFTSGRPPVTDTQYF. The full variable domain, its missing parts supplied by reference TRBV11-2 and TRBJ2-3, is EAGVAQSPRYKIIEKRQSVAFWCNPISGHATLYWYQQILGQGPKLLIQFQNNGVVDDSQLPKDRFSAERLKGVDSTLKIQPAKLEDSAVYLCASSLFTSGRPPVTDTQYFGPGTRLTVL.

This clonotype was seen ten or more times. The rearrangement joins TRBV4-1 to TRBJ2-2; the match to TRBD1 covers 7 bases. Germline CDR1 MGHRA, CDR2 YSYEKL. V dropped 4 bases and J dropped 4; count of bases not matched to a gene: 6. This CDR3 comprises 15 residues. CDR3 loop: CASSPGTELTGELFF. Written as DNA, the CDR3 is TGCGCCAGCAGCCCCGGGACAGAACTCACCGGGGAGCTGTTTTTT.